Listed here are 2 T cell receptor beta chains from one sample, sequenced in a study of T cell repertoires in ileal Crohn's disease. As to time point: neoterminal ileum biopsy at postoperative endoscopy, about 6 months after surgery. Sequencing used immunoSEQ multiplex PCR; TCRdb keeps in-frame clones, though not all of them. The profile shows about 7,200 clones, over 60% of them singletons. Sequencing was carried out using ileal tissue. The source is an adult with Crohn's disease.

This clone was counted once. V gene TRBV2 combines with J gene TRBJ1-2, with TRBD1 matching 8 bases. This CDR3 comprises 14 residues. Germline loops: CDR1 SNHLY, CDR2 FYNNEI. CDR3 in amino acids: CAIRQNRGRYGYTF. The CDR3 nucleotides read TGTGCGATCCGACAAAACAGGGGGAGATATGGCTACACCTTC.

The V and J genes are TRBV6-6 and TRBJ1-2; tentative D call: TRBD1 (6 bases). Trimming removed 2 bases at V and 6 bases at J, with 10 bases between. The CDR3 runs to 13 residues. Germline V gives CDR1 MNHNY, CDR2 SVGAGI (reference sequence). This chain's CDR3 is CASSYPRGDGYTF. CDR3 in DNA: TGTGCCAGCAGTTACCCCAGGGGCGATGGCTACACCTTC.